Given below is one T cell receptor beta chain in context. This entry is derived from a study of T-cell reconstitution after alpha-beta-depleted transplantation in children. The CDR3 totals 16 residues. The V gene lost 0 bases and the J gene lost 3 bases, with 14 bases spanning the gap. Germline CDR1 is LGHNA and CDR2 is YNFKEQ. Preparation of the TCRbeta library involved a method that used unique molecular identifiers. TCRdb ran MiXCR on the PCR reads and lists one entry per CDR3 protein. Of about 610,000 distinct CDR3 sequences in the sample, under 12% were seen once. The chain is built from TRBV4-2 and TRBJ1-2; no clear D gene. Sample: PBMCs from the stem cell graft donor, taken from the stem cell graft. This clonotype originated in a human donor who donated a stem cell graft to a child with acute myeloid leukemia. The CDR3 DNA reads as TGTGCCAGCAGCCAAGATCCCATCAGACCTTACTATGGCTACACCTTC. It is translated as CASSQDPIRPYYGYTF.